One sample yielded the 4 T cell receptor beta chains listed below, sequenced in a study of beta chain features in type 1 diabetes. Of the isolated RNA, all was reverse transcribed, and so the sequenced material was expressed TCRB transcripts. Using immunoSEQ multiplex PCR, the repertoire was profiled, and TCRdb retains in-frame clones only, with some absent. The sample comprises around 400,000 clones, around 16% of which are singletons, and 0.019% rests with the top ten. The sample consisted of naive CD4+ T cells from blood. These receptors originate from a woman aged 18-30 years in good health.

The genes are TRBV14 and TRBJ2-1; 13 bases align to TRBD2. CDR1 and CDR2 from the germline V gene are SGHDN and FVKESK. The CDR3 extends over 14 amino acids. V was pared by 4 bases and J by 9 bases, with 3 bases of the junction left unmatched. Here the CDR3 DNA reads TGTGCCAGCAGCCGGGGACTAGCGGGACGTGAGCAGTTCTTC. The encoded protein is CASSRGLAGREQFF.

The chain joins TRBV5-1 to TRBJ2-5, with 7 bases lining up with TRBD1. Per germline, CDR1 SGHRS and CDR2 YFSETQ. The CDR3 loop spans 17 amino acids. V lost 0 bases, J lost 4 bases, and 12 bases stayed unmatched. The CDR3 region is CASSLAGTAGRRETQYF. CDR3 in DNA: TGCGCCAGCAGCTTGGCCGGGACAGCAGGTCGTAGAGAGACCCAGTACTTC.

J is TRBJ2-3 and V is TRBV30; 10 bases align to TRBD2. V dropped 1 base and J dropped 3; count of bases not matched to a gene: 7. The CDR3 is 16 amino acids. Germline-derived CDR1 and CDR2 are GTSNPN and SVGIG (reference sequence). CDR3 amino acids: CAWSEGKREGTDTQYF. The CDR3 DNA follows: TGTGCCTGGAGTGAGGGGAAGCGGGAGGGTACAGATACGCAGTATTTT.

This clone was counted only a few times. The gene calls are TRBV28 and TRBJ1-1; tentative D call: TRBD1 (5 bases). CDR1 MDHEN and CDR2 SYDVKM come from the germline V gene. V was shortened by 2 bases and J by 8 bases, with 6 bases between the two germline ends. The CDR3 spans 11 residues. The CDR3 sequence: CASSLDREAFF. The CDR3 DNA is TGTGCCAGCAGTTTAGACAGAGAAGCTTTCTTT.